This entry lists 21 T cell receptor beta chains sequenced from one sample in a study of T cells in Graves' hyperthyroidism and ophthalmopathy. Using RNA transcripts as the source, TCR beta CDR3 regions were amplified. Primed by the HTBI set, a first-round RT-PCR was run on the TCR CDR3. TCRdb re-analysed the multiplex PCR reads in MiXCR, keeping a single row per CDR3 protein. The table includes 480,000 or so distinct CDR3 sequences, 46% detected once. The sample was peripheral blood or thyroid tissue (not recorded which). These receptors originate from an adult woman with Graves' disease, either hyperthyroidism or ophthalmopathy (not recorded which).

This clonotype has a handful of counts. The chain combines TRBV29-1 with TRBJ2-5, with a weak D call TRBD2 (6 bases). Germline V gives CDR1 SQVTM, CDR2 ANQGSEA. CDR3 length: 13 amino acids. V was cut by 4 bases and J by 1 base, with 10 bases left in between. The CDR3 sequence: CSVVTGGQETQYF. DNA of the CDR3: TGCAGCGTTGTGACCGGGGGCCAAGAGACCCAGTACTTC.

The table lists this clonotype with many counts. The rearrangement uses TRBV19 and TRBJ2-2, with TRBD2 identical over 11 bases. Germline loops: CDR1 LNHDA, CDR2 SQIVND (reference sequence). Trimming removed 9 bases from V and 4 bases from J; junction bases left unmatched: 13. The CDR3 length is 17 residues. The CDR3: CASPRGVAGGCTGELFF. The CDR3 DNA sequence: TGTGCCAGCCCCCGGGGGGTAGCGGGAGGGTGCACCGGGGAGCTGTTTTTT.

Many counts were recorded for this clonotype. This chain uses TRBV7-9 with TRBJ2-7; D possibly corresponds to TRBD1 (6 bases). CDR3 length: 16 amino acids. V gave up 3 bases and J gave up 0 bases, with 15 bases separating them. Germline CDR1 reads SEHNR; CDR2 reads FQNEAQ (reference sequence). The CDR3 nucleotides read TGTGCCAGCAGCTTCCAGCCCCCAGGGGTCTCCTACGAGCAGTACTTC. Protein sequence: CASSFQPPGVSYEQYF.

The chain recombines TRBV30 with TRBJ2-7; D remains unclear. The CDR3 spans 11 residues. The V and J ends lost 0 bases and 7 bases respectively, with 7 bases between them. Looked up from germline, CDR1 is GTSNPN and CDR2 is SVGIG (reference sequence). The CDR3 spells CAWSVFQEQYF. CDR3 nucleotide sequence: TGTGCCTGGAGTGTATTTCAGGAGCAGTACTTC.

In its sample, this clonotype was seen many times. The chain links TRBV13 to TRBJ1-3; D remains unclear. Germline CDR1 reads PRHDT; CDR2 reads FYEKMQ (reference sequence). The CDR3 consists of 15 residues. V dropped 0 bases and J dropped 7 bases, with 13 bases sitting between them. CDR3 amino acids: CASSLGPWICNTIYF. The CDR3 DNA reads as TGTGCCAGCAGCTTAGGCCCCTGGATCTGTAACACCATATATTTT.

This chain joins TRBV7-8 and TRBJ2-7; 9 bases align to TRBD2. V trimming: 4 bases; J trimming: 2 bases; junction bases outside the gene matches: 9. Looked up from germline, CDR1 is SGHVS and CDR2 is FQNEAQ. CDR3 length: 16 amino acids. CDR3 loop: CASSYTGTSNAYEQYF. CDR3 in DNA: TGTGCCAGCAGCTACACCGGGACTAGCAACGCCTACGAGCAGTACTTC.

The table lists this clonotype with many counts. The rearrangement joins TRBV7-2 to TRBJ2-5; tentative D call: TRBD1 (5 bases). The CDR3 extends over 13 amino acids. Germline V gene sequence: CDR1 SGHTA, CDR2 FQGNSA. Between the trimmed V and J ends, which lost 2 bases and 4 bases, there was a span of 8 bases. The CDR3 loop reads CASSLNQGETQYF. In nucleotides, the CDR3 is TGTGCCAGCAGCTTAAATCAGGGAGAGACCCAGTACTTC.

The CDR3 bases are TGTGCCAGCAGTGCTATGGGACAGGCCACCTACGAGCAGTACTTC. Protein product: CASSAMGQATYEQYF. The chain combines TRBV2 with TRBJ2-7; 8 positions match TRBD1. CDR3 length equals 15 residues. Losses at the gene ends were 4 bases for V and 2 bases for J; bases not matched to a gene: 7. The germline V gene encodes CDR1 SNHLY and CDR2 FYNNEI.

This clonotype appeared a few times. V usage is TRBV6-6 and J usage is TRBJ1-1; the D is unclear. CDR1 is MNHNY, CDR2 SVGAGI, per germline (reference sequence). There are 13 residues in the CDR3. Deletions cut 6 bases from V and 0 bases from J, with 8 bases between. This CDR3 is CASRRMLNTEAFF. The CDR3 coding sequence is TGTGCCAGCAGGCGTATGCTGAACACTGAAGCTTTCTTT.

The rearrangement links TRBV5-1 to TRBJ1-1; TRBD1 might be the D (5 bases). This CDR3 contains 14 residues. Germline values: CDR1 SGHRS, CDR2 YFSETQ. Deletions cut 7 bases from V and 0 bases from J, with 13 bases between. The DNA for the CDR3 is TGCGCCAGCGCACCGCAGGGCATGAACACTGAAGCTTTCTTT. The encoded protein is CASAPQGMNTEAFF.

The chain carries TRBV7-9 and TRBJ2-5, with D possibly being TRBD2 (6 bases). Deletions cut 6 bases from V and 4 bases from J, with 12 bases between. This CDR3 region has 13 residues. Germline values: CDR1 SEHNR, CDR2 FQNEAQ (reference sequence). This CDR3 is CASSYGTGETQYF. In DNA form, the CDR3 reads TGTGCCAGCAGTTACGGGACTGGAGAGACCCAGTACTTC. Full variable domain (remainder filled in from reference TRBV7-9 and TRBJ2-5): DTGVSQNPRHKITKRGQNVTFRCDPISEHNRLYWYRQTLGQGPEFLTYFQNEAQLEKSRLLSDRFSAERPKGSFSTLEIQRTEQGDSAMYLCASSYGTGETQYFGPGTRLLVL.

V usage is TRBV7-9 and J usage is TRBJ2-2; 8 nucleotides match TRBD2. After removal of 7 bases from V and 4 bases from J, the junction contained 5 bases not matched to a gene. The CDR3 spans 14 residues. Germline V gene sequence: CDR1 SEHNR, CDR2 FQNEAQ (reference sequence). In nucleotides, the CDR3 is TGTGCCAGCACGAGCGGGGGAAGCACCGGGGAGCTGTTTTTT. Translating it yields CASTSGGSTGELFF.

For this clonotype: With a much larger clone just one base away, this may be a read error. This rearrangement joins TRBV6-1 to TRBJ1-6; unclear D gene. Germline CDR1 is MNHNS and CDR2 is SASEGT. CDR3 length: 13 residues. The CDR3 DNA follows: TGTGCCGGCAGTGAAACCATGAATTCACCCCTCCACTTT. This codes for CAGSETMNSPLHF.

The V call is TRBV19, the J call TRBJ1-5; D unresolved. CDR3 size: 15 residues. The germline V and J ends were trimmed by 3 bases and 2 bases, with 11 bases remaining between them. CDR1 and CDR2 (germline): LNHDA, SQIVND (reference sequence). The CDR3 bases are TGTGCCAGTAGTATTTGGGATATCGGCAATCAGCCCCAGCATTTT. This translates into CASSIWDIGNQPQHF.

The gene calls are TRBV14 and TRBJ2-7, with 7 bases identical to TRBD1. The V and J ends lost 0 bases and 3 bases, in that order; junction bases with no gene match: 5. The germline CDR1 and CDR2 sequences are SGHDN and FVKESK. This CDR3 is 15 amino acids long. CDR3 region: CASSQEWDSSYEQYF. The CDR3 region has the DNA TGTGCCAGCAGCCAAGAATGGGACAGCAGCTACGAGCAGTACTTC.

This clonotype was picked up a small number of times. The chain links TRBV10-3 to TRBJ2-5, with 8 bases matching TRBD1. This CDR3 spans 16 amino acids. Trimming took 5 bases from V and 1 from J; bases not matched to a gene: 9. Germline lookup yields CDR1 ENHRY and CDR2 SYGVKD. CDR3 sequence (DNA): TGTGCCATCAGTCAAAGGACAGGGTTAGGCCAAGAGACCCAGTACTTC. As protein: CAISQRTGLGQETQYF.

The rearrangement links TRBV24-1 to TRBJ2-6; D is unclear. The V end lost 4 bases, the J end lost 3 bases, and 9 bases lay between the germline ends. CDR3 length: 15 amino acids. Germline-derived CDR1 and CDR2 are KGHDR and SFDVKD. The CDR3 DNA follows: TGTGCCACCAGTGACGCCGTAGATGGGGCCAACGTCCTGACTTTC. Amino acid sequence: CATSDAVDGANVLTF.

This clonotype was seen ten or more times. The chain has TRBV7-9 and TRBJ1-1; no definite D call. This CDR3 is built from 16 residues. V was shortened by 1 base and J by 8 bases, with 20 bases between the two germline ends. CDR1 and CDR2 (germline): SEHNR, FQNEAQ (reference sequence). CDR3 sequence reads: CASSLGARARREEAFF. CDR3 sequence (DNA): TGTGCCAGCAGCTTAGGGGCCCGGGCCCGACGAGAAGAAGCTTTCTTT.

This clonotype occurred many times. The CDR3 spells CASSLDRANVLTF. Written as DNA, the CDR3 is TGTGCCAGCAGTTTGGACAGGGCCAACGTCCTGACTTTC. This sequence joins TRBV7-2 and TRBJ2-6, with D perhaps TRBD1 (5 bases). This CDR3 spans 13 amino acids. Germline values: CDR1 SGHTA, CDR2 FQGNSA. Trimming shortened V by 6 bases and J by 5 bases, and 8 bases separated the two germline ends.

The chain employs TRBV24-1 and TRBJ2-2; 11 nucleotides match TRBD1. Germline CDR1 reads KGHDR; CDR2 reads SFDVKD. V was pared by 7 bases and J by 5 bases, with 8 bases of the junction left unmatched. This CDR3 has 16 amino acids. This chain's CDR3 is CATSQPGTGGTGELFF. The CDR3 nucleotides read TGTGCCACCAGCCAGCCTGGGACAGGGGGTACCGGGGAGCTGTTTTTT.

Turning to this clonotype: This may be a read error: a much more frequent sequence differs by one nucleotide. This rearrangement joins TRBV18 to TRBJ1-1; 7 bases are a match to TRBD1. The germline V gene has CDR1 KGHSH and CDR2 LQKENI. Losses at the gene ends were 6 bases for V and 3 bases for J; bases not matched to a gene: 7. There are 14 residues in the CDR3. The CDR3 region has the DNA TGTGCCAGCTCCGCAGGGGGAGCGTACACTGAAGCTTTCTTT. It is translated as CASSAGGAYTEAFF.